These 20 T cell receptor beta chains originate from one sample sequenced in a study of PD-L1 blockade in urothelial cancer. Sequencing was performed with immunoSEQ multiplex PCR; in TCRdb, only in-frame clones are kept and a portion is missing. The sample has some 71,000 clones, around four fifths seen once. The time point: pretreatment peripheral blood. This specimen consisted of PBMCs, obtained around atezolizumab (anti-PD-L1) treatment. The receptors originated from a man aged 35-49 years with urothelial cancer.

V usage is TRBV28 and J usage is TRBJ2-7, with 10 bases lining up with TRBD2. Germline lookup yields CDR1 MDHEN and CDR2 SYDVKM. The length of the CDR3 is 15 residues. Losses at the gene ends were 5 bases for V and 0 bases for J; bases not matched to a gene: 4. In DNA, the CDR3 is TGTGCCAGCAGTGGAGCGGGAGGGTTCTCCTACGAGCAGTACTTC. Its translation is CASSGAGGFSYEQYF.

The chain links TRBV7-2 to TRBJ2-3; 7 nucleotides align to TRBD2. The CDR3 runs to 17 residues. Per the germline V gene, CDR1 is SGHTA and CDR2 is FQGNSA. V was clipped by 5 bases and J by 1 base; unmatched bases: 12. DNA of the CDR3: TGTGCCAGCAGCCCCCGTGGGGCGGGAGTAGGCACAGATACGCAGTATTTT. This codes for CASSPRGAGVGTDTQYF.

The chain links TRBV7-9 to TRBJ1-1, with D uncertain. Per the germline V gene, CDR1 is SEHNR and CDR2 is FQNEAQ (reference sequence). The CDR3 has 12 amino acids. The germline V and J ends were trimmed by 6 bases and 2 bases, with 7 bases remaining between them. CDR3 nucleotide sequence: TGTGCCAGCAGTACTACCAACACTGAAGCTTTCTTT. Translation: CASSTTNTEAFF.

The gene calls are TRBV7-3 and TRBJ2-7; tentative D call: TRBD2 (6 bases). V lost 5 bases and J lost 7, with 15 bases in between. The CDR3 spans 13 residues. Germline V CDR1 and CDR2: SGHTA, FQGTGA. The CDR3 here is CASSREFLSEQYF. The DNA of the CDR3 is TGTGCCAGCAGCCGGGAGTTCCTTTCTGAGCAGTACTTC.

About this clone: One end of the junction fails to match germline, which may point to a read error. V is TRBV4-1 and J is TRBJ1-2; possibly TRBD1 for D (5 bases). CDR3 length: 16 amino acids. Germline V lookup: CDR1 MGHRA, CDR2 YSYEKL. The CDR3 DNA sequence: TGCGCCAGCAGCCCAGCCCCGGGGGACGTAGGCTATGGCCACACCTTC. Translating it yields CASSPAPGDVGYGHTF.

This clone showed up just once. This chain uses TRBV6-1 with TRBJ2-7, with D perhaps TRBD2 (7 bases). The germline gives CDR1 MNHNS, CDR2 SASEGT. Deletions cut 4 bases from V and 3 bases from J, with 13 bases between. CDR3 length: 14 residues. The CDR3: CASSVGQRDYEQYF. The DNA for the CDR3 is TGTGCCAGCAGTGTAGGACAGCGGGACTACGAGCAGTACTTC.

This chain links TRBV6-6 with TRBJ2-3, with 9 bases identical to TRBD1. The CDR3 runs to 12 residues. From germline, CDR1 is MNHNY and CDR2 SVGAGI (reference sequence). J was trimmed by 6 bases and V by 5 bases; bases with no gene match: 0. In nucleotides, the CDR3 is TGTGCCAGCAGTGACAGGGGGGATACGCAGTATTTT. It encodes CASSDRGDTQYF.

The J gene is TRBJ1-1, the V gene TRBV7-3; D remains ambiguous. Per germline, CDR1 SGHTA and CDR2 FQGTGA. Trimming removed 5 bases from V and 1 base from J, with 8 bases in between. The CDR3 loop spans 13 amino acids. The DNA for the CDR3 is TGTGCCAGCAGCCGGGATTCGAACACTGAAGCTTTCTTT. Amino acid sequence: CASSRDSNTEAFF.

V and J are TRBV10-3 and TRBJ1-1; weak D call: TRBD1 (5 bases). This CDR3 is 15 amino acids long. Germline CDR1 reads ENHRY; CDR2 reads SYGVKD. The ends were cut back, 2 bases at V and 0 bases at J, with 10 bases in the middle. CDR3 in DNA: TGTGCCATCAGTGAGAGGGGACTGGTGAACACTGAAGCTTTCTTT. Translating gives CAISERGLVNTEAFF.

V gene TRBV11-2 combines with J gene TRBJ1-2, with a possible D match to TRBD1 (5 bases). CDR1 is SGHAT, CDR2 FQNNGV, per germline. The length of the CDR3 is 12 residues. V was trimmed by 5 bases and J by 5 bases, leaving 9 bases between them. CDR3 in amino acids: CASSPGGYGYTF. CDR3 nucleotide sequence: TGTGCCAGCAGCCCCGGGGGGTATGGCTACACCTTC.

This chain joins TRBV14 and TRBJ2-1, with a tentative D call TRBD2 (7 bases). Germline V gives CDR1 SGHDN, CDR2 FVKESK. Trimming removed 1 base from V and 8 bases from J, with 9 bases in between. The CDR3 is 13 amino acids. CDR3 in DNA: TGTGCCAGCAGCCAAGGGGAGGGGGATGAGCAGTTCTTC. Translated: CASSQGEGDEQFF.

This clone was detected once. V usage is TRBV18 and J usage is TRBJ2-1, with 12 bases matching TRBD2. The germline CDR1 and CDR2 sequences are KGHSH and LQKENI. The CDR3 sequence is 15 residues long. After removal of 1 base from V and 7 bases from J, the junction contained 2 bases not matched to a gene. CDR3 bases: TGTGCCAGCTCACCACGACTAGCGGGAGCGAATGAGCAGTTCTTC. Encoded protein: CASSPRLAGANEQFF. The whole variable domain, filled in from reference TRBV18 and TRBJ2-1, reads NAGVMQNPRHLVRRRGQEARLRCSPMKGHSHVYWYRQLPEEGLKFMVYLQKENIIDESGMPKERFSAEFPKEGPSILRIQQVVRGDSAAYFCASSPRLAGANEQFFGPGTRLTVL.

The CDR3 loop is CASSKHDRGSYGYTF. The CDR3, as DNA: TGTGCCAGCAGCAAGCATGACAGGGGATCCTATGGCTACACCTTC. The chain links TRBV9 to TRBJ1-2, with TRBD1 identical over 8 bases. Per germline, CDR1 SGDLS and CDR2 YYNGEE. Trimming at V came to 4 bases and at J to 4 bases, leaving 9 bases not matched to a gene. CDR3 length: 15 amino acids.

V and J are TRBV4-3 and TRBJ1-5; D gene ambiguous. This CDR3 region has 14 residues. The V gene lost 0 bases and the J gene lost 10 bases, with 13 bases spanning the gap. CDR1 is LGHNA and CDR2 is YSLEER in the germline V gene. The CDR3 loop is CASSQERQREPQHF. CDR3 sequence (DNA): TGCGCCAGCAGCCAAGAACGGCAGCGAGAACCCCAGCATTTT.

This clone was observed a handful of times. V gene TRBV20-1 combines with J gene TRBJ1-1, with unresolved D. Germline assignment: CDR1 DFQATT and CDR2 SNEGSKA (reference sequence). V was shortened by 6 bases and J by 9 bases, with 14 bases between the two germline ends. This CDR3 comprises 11 residues. The CDR3 reads CSADKDSQAFF. CDR3 coding DNA: TGCAGTGCAGATAAGGACTCGCAAGCTTTCTTT.

The chain uses TRBV4-2 and TRBJ1-1; perhaps TRBD1 as D (5 bases). Germline CDR1 reads LGHNA; CDR2 reads YNFKEQ. V was trimmed by 1 base and J by 7 bases, leaving 19 bases between them. CDR3 size: 16 residues. The CDR3 DNA is TGTGCCAGCAGCCAAGGGTTTGGTGGGAACGGGGGTGAAGCTTTCTTT. Its translation is CASSQGFGGNGGEAFF.

About this clone itself: Relative to the germline gene, one junction end is altered; a read error may explain this. The chain couples TRBV18 to TRBJ1-4; D is ambiguous. This CDR3 is built from 14 residues. Germline V gives CDR1 KGHSH, CDR2 LQKENI. The CDR3 is CASSPGSRAEKLFF. CDR3 DNA: TGCGCCAGCTCACCGGGGAGTCGGGCTGAAAAACTGTTTTTT.

The CDR3 sequence: CASSSAGGVNTEAFF. CDR3 in DNA: TGTGCCAGCAGCTCGGCCGGGGGGGTGAACACTGAAGCTTTCTTT. The chain recombines TRBV5-4 with TRBJ1-1; perhaps TRBD1 as D (5 bases). The V end was cut by 3 bases, the J end by 0 bases, with 12 bases between. CDR1 and CDR2 (germline): SGHNT, YYREEE (reference sequence). CDR3 size: 15 residues.

This clone showed up just a few times. J is TRBJ2-3 and V is TRBV5-1; D is perhaps TRBD2 (5 bases). The CDR3 runs to 15 residues. V was shortened by 0 bases and J by 0 bases, with 8 bases between the two germline ends. The germline V gene has CDR1 SGHRS and CDR2 YFSETQ. The CDR3 loop reads CASSLGGSSTDTQYF. The CDR3 DNA reads TGCGCCAGCAGCTTGGGAGGGAGTAGCACAGATACGCAGTATTTT.

The chain links TRBV9 to TRBJ2-5, with a weak D call TRBD2 (5 bases). This CDR3 region has 14 residues. Deletions cut 3 bases from V and 5 bases from J, with 14 bases between. Germline lookup yields CDR1 SGDLS and CDR2 YYNGEE. CDR3 loop: CASSAGVGEETQYF. CDR3 nucleotide sequence: TGTGCCAGCAGCGCCGGTGTTGGGGAGGAGACCCAGTACTTC.